These 14 T cell receptor beta chains were all obtained from the same sample, sequenced in a study of blood T cell repertoires in COVID-19. Libraries were prepared by immunoSEQ multiplex PCR; TCRdb keeps only in-frame clonotypes and omits some of them. The table has roughly 400,000 clones, around 87% seen once. Specimen: peripheral blood. The receptors come from a woman aged 55 to 70 with COVID-19, enrolled during active disease.

This chain joins TRBV6-1 and TRBJ1-4, with TRBD1 matching over 10 bases. Germline CDR1 and CDR2: MNHNS and SASEGT. The ends lost 1 base at V and 12 bases at J; junction bases unmatched: 8. The CDR3 loop spans 15 amino acids. CDR3: CASSEVDRGYFQLFF. The CDR3 DNA sequence: TGTGCCAGCAGTGAAGTGGACAGGGGGTATTTTCAACTGTTTTTT.

V and J are TRBV5-1 and TRBJ2-1; TRBD2 aligns across 10 bases. The V gene's germline CDR1 is SGHRS and CDR2 YFSETQ. V lost 5 bases, J lost 9 bases, and 11 bases stayed unmatched. The CDR3 extends over 15 amino acids. DNA for the CDR3: TGCGCCAGCAGGACCATCAGCGGGGGGGCCAGTGAGCAGTTCTTC. Translating it yields CASRTISGGASEQFF. Full variable domain (missing parts from reference TRBV5-1 and TRBJ2-1): KAGVTQTPRYLIKTRGQQVTLSCSPISGHRSVSWYQQTPGQGLQFLFEYFSETQRNKGNFPGRFSGRQFSNSRSEMNVSTLELGDSALYLCASRTISGGASEQFFGPGTRLTVL.

With respect to this clone: The sample carries other DNA sequences with the same CDR3. The CDR3 region has the DNA TGTGCCAGCAGCGCAGGGGGAACTGGAAACACCATATATTTT. Its translation is CASSAGGTGNTIYF. V gene TRBV9 combines with J gene TRBJ1-3; 7 bases align to TRBD1. V gave up 3 bases and J gave up 2 bases; unmatched junction bases: 2. The CDR3 runs 14 residues. CDR1 is SGDLS, CDR2 YYNGEE, per germline.

Here the CDR3 DNA reads TGCGCCAGCAGTTACGACTATAGCAATCAGCCCCAGCATTTT. Protein sequence: CASSYDYSNQPQHF. The J gene is TRBJ1-5, the V gene TRBV5-1; D uncertain. Germline CDR1 SGHRS, CDR2 YFSETQ. Trimming cost V 5 bases and J 0 bases, with 9 bases left between them. The CDR3 contains 14 residues.

The gene calls are TRBV19 and TRBJ1-2, with D tentatively TRBD1 (6 bases). The germline V gene has CDR1 LNHDA and CDR2 SQIVND (reference sequence). The CDR3 sequence is 10 residues long. Trimming pared 6 bases from V and 9 bases from J, leaving 8 bases between. The CDR3 region has the DNA TGTGCCAGTAGAGACAGGAGCTACACCTTC. It is translated as CASRDRSYTF.

This clone appeared a few times. The rearrangement links TRBV6-5 to TRBJ1-2; 7 bases fit TRBD1. Germline V gives CDR1 MNHEY, CDR2 SVGAGI. The V gene end was trimmed by 5 bases and the J gene end by 8 bases; junction bases not matched to a gene: 5. The CDR3 contains 12 residues. The CDR3 is CASSRQGSGYTF. CDR3 in DNA: TGTGCCAGCAGTCGACAGGGCTCCGGCTACACCTTC.

This clone appeared a few times. This rearrangement joins TRBV7-9 to TRBJ1-5; 11 positions agree with TRBD1. The germline CDR1 and CDR2 sequences are SEHNR and FQNEAQ (reference sequence). The CDR3 extends over 15 amino acids. The V gene end was trimmed by 5 bases and the J gene end by 6 bases; junction bases not matched to a gene: 6. The CDR3 DNA reads TGTGCCAGCAGCGCAGGGACAGGGGGTGGTCAGCCCCAGCATTTT. This sequence encodes CASSAGTGGGQPQHF.

The chain combines TRBV29-1 with TRBJ2-5; 9 bases line up with TRBD2. The germline gives CDR1 SQVTM, CDR2 ANQGSEA. The CDR3 is made up of 14 amino acids. After removal of 1 base from V and 3 bases from J, the junction contained 3 bases not matched to a gene. CDR3 nucleotides: TGCAGCGTTGAAGGCGGGGGGGCAGAAGAGACCCAGTACTTC. This gives the protein CSVEGGGAEETQYF.

CDR3 loop: CASSWGQGDYEQYF. CDR3 coding DNA: TGTGCCAGCAGCTGGGGACAGGGGGACTACGAGCAGTACTTC. The chain recombines TRBV5-6 with TRBJ2-7, with 11 bases that match TRBD1. CDR3 length equals 14 residues. V gave up 3 bases and J gave up 3 bases; unmatched junction bases: 2. Germline V gene lookup returns CDR1 SGHDT and CDR2 YYEEEE. The whole variable domain, filled in from reference TRBV5-6 and TRBJ2-7, reads DAGVTQSPTHLIKTRGQQVTLRCSPKSGHDTVSWYQQALGQGPQFIFQYYEEEERQRGNFPDRFSGHQFPNYSSELNVNALLLGDSALYLCASSWGQGDYEQYFGPGTRLTVT.

The chain recombines TRBV9 with TRBJ2-1; perhaps TRBD2 as D (5 bases). This CDR3 spans 18 amino acids. Trimming shortened V by 0 bases and J by 1 base, and 17 bases separated the two germline ends. CDR1 is SGDLS, CDR2 YYNGEE, per germline. CDR3 sequence reads: CASSVGLSGSPSYNEQFF. The CDR3 DNA sequence: TGTGCCAGCAGCGTAGGACTATCGGGGTCCCCATCCTACAATGAGCAGTTCTTC. The full variable domain, its missing parts supplied by reference TRBV9 and TRBJ2-1, is DSGVTQTPKHLITATGQRVTLRCSPRSGDLSVYWYQQSLDQGLQFLIQYYNGEERAKGNILERFSAQQFPDLHSELNLSSLELGDSALYFCASSVGLSGSPSYNEQFFGPGTRLTVL.

The chain employs TRBV7-3 and TRBJ1-2; TRBD1 agrees at 7 bases. The CDR3 is 14 amino acids. The ends lost 5 bases at V and 2 bases at J; junction bases unmatched: 5. Germline V gene sequence: CDR1 SGHTA, CDR2 FQGTGA. DNA for the CDR3: TGTGCCAGCAGCCCAGGGGGACAGAACTATGGCTACACCTTC. Protein: CASSPGGQNYGYTF.

V usage is TRBV7-9 and J usage is TRBJ2-4; 10 bases are a match to TRBD2. The length of the CDR3 is 17 residues. V gave up 4 bases and J gave up 0 bases; unmatched junction bases: 6. Germline loops: CDR1 SEHNR, CDR2 FQNEAQ (reference sequence). CDR3 amino acids: CASSSERGGLAKNIQYF. CDR3 in DNA: TGTGCCAGCAGCTCCGAGCGGGGGGGATTAGCCAAAAACATTCAGTACTTC.

The chain carries TRBV3-1 (or the pseudogene TRBV3-2) and TRBJ1-1, with D possibly TRBD1 on 6 matching bases. The germline CDR1 and CDR2 sequences are LGHDT and YNNKEL (reference sequence). The CDR3 sequence is 16 residues long. The V end lost 2 bases, the J end lost 0 bases, and 13 bases lay between the germline ends. The CDR3 protein is CASSQWGGGMNTEAFF. The CDR3 coding sequence is TGTGCCAGCAGCCAATGGGGGGGCGGAATGAACACTGAAGCTTTCTTT.

A single count supports this clone. J is TRBJ1-4 and V is TRBV13; 7 nucleotides line up with TRBD1. Trimming took 3 bases from V and 5 from J; bases not matched to a gene: 6. Germline V gives CDR1 PRHDT, CDR2 FYEKMQ (reference sequence). The CDR3 totals 15 residues. CDR3 region: CASSFRRGENEKLFF. In DNA, the CDR3 is TGTGCCAGCAGCTTCCGCAGGGGGGAAAATGAAAAACTGTTTTTT.